The TCR beta chain described here comes from a study of blood T cell repertoires in COVID-19. At the level of the study: Donors in the United States, Italy and Spain gave samples during acute or convalescent COVID-19. PBMCs, B-cell-depleted T cells, or T cells were the source of the cDNA or gDNA that made up the material.

The CDR3 consists of 14 residues. This clone was seen only a few times. In the original processing: Nucleated cell counts were estimated from reference gene primer amplification. Only in-frame clones appear in the TCRdb table, and some are missing; sequencing was by immunoSEQ multiplex PCR. V and J calls and clone size come straight from that table; D and trimming were deduced from the DNA. The profile shows 15,000 to 20,000 clones, approximately 85% of them singletons. This chain links TRBV21-1 with TRBJ2-1; the D call of TRBD2 is as the table states it, not checked on the DNA. TRBV21-1 represents a pseudogene. The sequence was collected from a man of 80 years or more with active COVID-19. The sample comprised peripheral blood. The CDR3 DNA follows: TGTGCCAGCAGCAAACAGTTACGGGACAATGAGCAGTTCTTC. It is translated as CASSKQLRDNEQFF.